Presented here are 4 T cell receptor beta chains from one specimen sequenced in a study of follicular helper T cells after annual influenza vaccination. Documented time point: 2013-2014 season, 7 days after vaccination. Clones were read by immunoSEQ multiplex PCR, and TCRdb kept only the in-frame ones, dropping some. The table records 8,700 or so clones, approximately 86% of them present only once. The starting material was CXCR5+ CD38- circulating T follicular helper cells from blood, obtained 7 days after influenza vaccination. Indicated subset: circulating Tfh, non-naive CD4+CXCR5+PD-1+ (ICOS+CD38+ or ICOS-CD38-). The receptors originated from an adult who received the influenza vaccine.

V gene TRBV7-8 combines with J gene TRBJ2-7; 9 bases map to TRBD2. The length of the CDR3 is 15 residues. Losses at the gene ends were 5 bases for V and 4 bases for J; bases not matched to a gene: 9. CDR1 and CDR2 (germline): SGHVS, FQNEAQ. The CDR3 here is CASSPGLATTYEQYF. The CDR3 bases are TGTGCCAGCAGCCCTGGACTAGCGACAACTTACGAGCAGTACTTC.

The chain couples TRBV6-1 to TRBJ1-4, with TRBD1 matching over 9 bases. The V and J ends lost 0 bases and 7 bases, in that order; junction bases with no gene match: 6. Germline lookup yields CDR1 MNHNS and CDR2 SASEGT. This CDR3 spans 16 amino acids. The CDR3 DNA reads as TGTGCCAGCAGTGAAGCTGGACAGGGGCGAGGTGAAAAACTGTTTTTT. Its protein is CASSEAGQGRGEKLFF.

The chain carries TRBV19 and TRBJ1-2; TRBD1 aligns across 9 bases. CDR1 and CDR2 (germline): LNHDA, SQIVND (reference sequence). Trimming took 3 bases from V and 2 from J; bases not matched to a gene: 7. There are 16 residues in the CDR3. CDR3 amino acids: CASSIAQGALNYGYTF. In DNA form, the CDR3 reads TGTGCCAGTAGTATTGCACAGGGGGCTCTCAACTATGGCTACACCTTC.

J is TRBJ1-2 and V is TRBV5-1; TRBD1 aligns across 10 bases. The CDR3 extends over 15 amino acids. J was trimmed by 9 bases and V by 4 bases; bases with no gene match: 12. The germline V gene has CDR1 SGHRS and CDR2 YFSETQ. The CDR3 protein is CASSVTPGQGLSYTF. The CDR3 nucleotides are TGCGCCAGCAGCGTCACGCCGGGACAGGGGCTTAGCTACACCTTC.